This T cell receptor (beta chain) was observed in a study of beta chain features in type 1 diabetes (dated by TCRdb to between 2018 and 2020). In the study overall: Mean age, gender distribution, total cell number and subset yield did not differ between patients and healthy donors. A total of 107,917,701 sorted cells were examined across all samples, and RNA yield correlated strongly with the number of cells per subset. Regulatory and stem cell-like memory subsets were isolated from only 8 patients and roughly eight healthy donors, whereas naive and central memory subsets came from all 30 or so donors. The study compared TCRB repertoires of sorted circulating CD4+ T cell subsets between recently diagnosed type 1 diabetes patients and matched healthy donors.

From V the trimming removes 1 base and from J it removes 4 bases, while the gene matches leave 6 bases of the junction unaccounted for. CDR1 and CDR2 (SGHDT, YYEEEE) derive from the germline V gene. Reading from cysteine to phenylalanine, the CDR3 counts 15 amino acids. The DNA shown is the 45-base CDR3, in frame from base 1. On this clone: Its binding antigen is unknown. No much larger clone is present one base from it, and per-base qualities are unavailable.

The entire amount of isolated RNA was reverse transcribed using the High Capacity cDNA Reverse Transcription Kit, so the sequenced TCRB transcripts were expressed ones. Deep immunoSEQ sequencing was applied to naive, central memory and regulatory T cell samples, giving an average of about 3.4 million total reads per sample. Sorted cells were lysed in RLT buffer and RNA was extracted with DNase-treated RNeasy Micro or Mini kits, depending on cell number. To prevent cross-contamination, each cell subset was processed individually, whereas patient and healthy donor samples were processed jointly. TCRB sequences were amplified from cDNA with the immunoSEQ multiplex PCR, producing 87-bp fragments spanning the CDR3 region. Sequencing of the amplicons was done on the Illumina HiSeq platform. As for how the authors treated the data: PCR bias was corrected computationally using synthetic template baselines, and reads within Hamming distance 2 were collapsed, with unmergeable singletons discarded. Reads were aligned against IMGT so that V, D and J genes, CDR3 length and insertions or deletions at six rearrangement sites could be assigned. Within each subset, clonotype counts were normalized to the number of sorted cells before true diversity and Gini coefficients were calculated with the tcR R package. Repertoire sharing was quantified using the overlap coefficient calculated on TCRB nucleotide sequences. In TCRdb, the immuneACCESS table is reduced to in-frame sequences with V and J assigned. These tables do not hold every clone; where another copy was compared, an unresolved V gene accounts for under half, and the others remain unexplained. V and J calls and clone size come straight from that table; D and trimming were deduced from the DNA. In this sample the table shows 93,000 or so clones, roughly 28% of which occur a single time. About 0.49% of the sample is taken by the ten largest.

Results and caveats for the whole study, not just this receptor: A moderate but significant shortening of TCRB CDR3 length was observed in type 1 diabetes patients in all four CD4+ subsets. Because cDNA was sequenced instead of genomic DNA, activated cells with high expression could be over-represented, although the groups did not differ in activation or CD3 levels. Shorter templates might have been favored by PCR, but patient and control samples were amplified and corrected together, so both groups would have been affected equally by any skew. Naive, central memory and regulatory TCRB repertoires appeared to be more alike among patients than among healthy donors. At VDJ recombination sites, type 1 diabetes patients had fewer insertions and more deleted nucleotides, which implies abnormalities in thymic rearrangement. Because the HLA sub-analyses included only small numbers of individuals, any influence of HLA type on TCRB rearrangement was left unresolved.

A single peripheral blood draw of about 116 mL on average was collected from each donor into heparinised tubes. A BD FACSAria II and a panel including CD45RO, CCR7, CD25, CD127, CD95 and CD27 were used to sort naive, central memory, regulatory and stem cell-like memory CD4+ T cells. Purity was above 95% for every sorted population. PBMCs were isolated right away by Lymphoprep density gradient centrifugation and were stained directly, without culture. To minimize batch effects, samples were stained and sorted in pairs, one healthy donor with one patient per experiment. The sample consisted of central memory CD4+ T cells from blood. The origin of this receptor is a woman in her late teens or twenties with type 1 diabetes. The V gene is TRBV5-6 and the J gene is TRBJ2-3, with 7 junctional bases fitting TRBD2. The CDR3 sequence is CASSLTSVGSDTQYF. The nucleotide sequence is TGTGCCAGCAGCTTGACTAGCGTTGGGTCAGATACGCAGTATTTT.